The T cell receptor (beta chain) under discussion was sequenced for a study of blood T cell repertoires in COVID-19. This clone has only one observation. Per the study methods: It was from reference gene primer amplification that nucleated cell counts were estimated. Clones were sequenced by immunoSEQ multiplex PCR, and TCRdb holds only the in-frame ones, with some missing. V and J calls and clone size are copied from that table; D and trimming were computed from the DNA. The top ten clones hold around 2.9% of a sample with roughly 150,000 clones, about 89% of them seen once. Specimen: peripheral blood. This TCR derives from a man between 60 and 75 years old with acute or convalescent COVID-19.

CDR3 sequence reads: CASSGGRAPGNTIYF. CDR3 sequence (DNA): TGTGCCAGCAGTGGGGGGAGGGCGCCTGGAAACACCATATATTTT. The rearrangement uses TRBV2 and TRBJ1-3; tentatively, D is TRBD1 (5 bases). The CDR3 contains 15 residues. The V gene lost 4 bases and the J gene lost 2 bases, with 12 bases spanning the gap. Germline CDR1 is SNHLY and CDR2 is FYNNEI.